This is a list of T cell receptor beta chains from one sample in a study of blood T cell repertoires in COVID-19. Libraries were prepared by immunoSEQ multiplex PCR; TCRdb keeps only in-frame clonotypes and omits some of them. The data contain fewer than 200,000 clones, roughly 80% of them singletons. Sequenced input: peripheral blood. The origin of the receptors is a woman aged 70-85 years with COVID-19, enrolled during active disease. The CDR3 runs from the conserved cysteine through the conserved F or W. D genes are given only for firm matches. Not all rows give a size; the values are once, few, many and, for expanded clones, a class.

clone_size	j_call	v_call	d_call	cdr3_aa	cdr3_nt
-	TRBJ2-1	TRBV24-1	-	CASAGSSYNEQFF	TGTGCCTCTGCGGGGAGCTCCTACAATGAGCAGTTCTTC
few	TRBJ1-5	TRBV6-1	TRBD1	CASSVRQGMGNQPQHF	TGTGCCAGCAGTGTAAGACAGGGGATGGGCAATCAGCCCCAGCATTTT
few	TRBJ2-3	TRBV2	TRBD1	CASSVDGQGTDTQYF	TGTGCCAGCAGTGTGGACGGACAGGGAACAGATACGCAGTATTTT
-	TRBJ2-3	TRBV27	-	CASSYERSTDTQYF	TGTGCCAGCAGTTACGAGCGGAGCACAGATACGCAGTATTTT
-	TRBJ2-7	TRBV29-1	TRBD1	CSVEEGQGIYEQYF	TGCAGCGTTGAAGAAGGACAGGGGATTTACGAGCAGTACTTC
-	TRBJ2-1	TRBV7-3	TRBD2	CASSLIGGSGTYNEQFF	TGTGCCAGCAGCTTAATCGGCGGGAGTGGAACCTACAATGAGCAGTTCTTC
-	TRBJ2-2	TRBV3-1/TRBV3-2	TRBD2	CASSQGVSGSGELFF	TGTGCCAGCAGCCAAGGGGTTAGCGGGAGCGGGGAGCTGTTTTTT
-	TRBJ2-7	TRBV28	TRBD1	CASSLSRGLTGSEQYF	TGTGCCAGCAGTTTATCGAGGGGGCTGACAGGGTCCGAGCAGTACTTC
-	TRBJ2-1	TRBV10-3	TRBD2	CAIRVAGGGDEQFF	TGTGCCATCAGAGTAGCGGGAGGGGGGGATGAGCAGTTCTTC
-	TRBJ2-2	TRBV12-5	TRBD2	CASGLSGVTNTGELFF	TGTGCTAGTGGTTTGAGCGGGGTTACGAACACCGGGGAGCTGTTTTTT
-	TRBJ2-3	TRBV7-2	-	CASSPGGLSTDTQYF	TGTGCCAGCAGCCCTGGCGGCTTAAGCACAGATACGCAGTATTTT
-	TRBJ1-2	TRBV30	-	CAWQTLRYGYTF	TGTGCCTGGCAAACTCTCCGATATGGCTACACCTTC
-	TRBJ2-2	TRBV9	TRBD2	CASSVRLAGGRNTGELFF	TGTGCCAGCAGCGTTAGACTAGCGGGAGGCCGGAACACCGGGGAGCTGTTTTTT
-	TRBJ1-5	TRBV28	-	CASTIRISGTSMGQPQHF	TGTGCCAGCACTATCCGGATATCCGGGACATCGATGGGTCAGCCCCAGCATTTT
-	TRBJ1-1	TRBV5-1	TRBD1	CASTTGLTNTEAFF	TGCGCCAGCACGACAGGGCTTACGAACACTGAAGCTTTCTTT
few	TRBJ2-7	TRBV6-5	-	CASSFLLGGAYEQYF	TGTGCCAGCAGTTTCCTACTCGGAGGGGCCTACGAGCAGTACTTC
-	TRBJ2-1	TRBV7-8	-	CASSISRLDNEQFF	TGTGCCAGCAGCATCTCTCGACTCGACAATGAGCAGTTCTTC
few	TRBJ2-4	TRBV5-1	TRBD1	CASSPQGTKNIQYF	TGCGCCAGCAGCCCACAGGGGACCAAAAACATTCAGTACTTC
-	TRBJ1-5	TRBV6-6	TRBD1	CASSPAQGARSNQPQHF	TGTGCCAGCAGTCCCGCCCAGGGGGCAAGGAGCAATCAGCCCCAGCATTTT